This entry lists 20 T cell receptor beta chains sequenced from one sample in a study of technical replicates of blood from a handful of donors. TCRdb's table, derived via immunoSEQ multiplex PCR, lists solely in-frame clones and lacks some. The sample includes about 93,000 clones, 95% of them seen just once. The sample comprised T cells isolated from PBMCs. The receptor set was obtained from a human donor in good health.

The chain joins TRBV5-1 to TRBJ1-2; 9 bases match TRBD1. J was trimmed by 6 bases and V by 1 base; bases with no gene match: 13. Germline V CDR1 and CDR2: SGHRS, YFSETQ. The CDR3 loop spans 17 amino acids. CDR3 sequence (DNA): TGCGCCAGCAGCTTGAGAAGAGCCGGGACAGGGAAGGATGGCTACACCTTC. This encodes CASSLRRAGTGKDGYTF.

This rearrangement joins TRBV18 to TRBJ1-3; TRBD1 might be the D (6 bases). The germline gives CDR1 KGHSH, CDR2 LQKENI. Trimming pared 8 bases from V and 0 bases from J, leaving 8 bases between. The CDR3 consists of 13 residues. In DNA, the CDR3 is TGTGCCAGCAGACAGGACTCTGGAAACACCATATATTTT. Translated: CASRQDSGNTIYF.

V is TRBV2 and J is TRBJ1-2; 8 nucleotides line up with TRBD1. J gave up 13 bases and V 6 bases, and 13 bases lay outside the gene matches. The CDR3 runs 13 residues. Germline lookup yields CDR1 SNHLY and CDR2 FYNNEI. CDR3 nucleotide sequence: TGTGCCAGCAGCCCTAATGGACAGGGTATTAGCACCTTC. This gives the protein CASSPNGQGISTF.

The CDR3 DNA reads TGTGCCAGCAGGGGACAGGGGGCAGAAGGCTACACCTTC. This gives the protein CASRGQGAEGYTF. This chain links TRBV6-5 with TRBJ1-2; 12 nucleotides match TRBD1. Germline V gene data show CDR1 as MNHEY and CDR2 as SVGAGI. The CDR3 is 13 amino acids. V was pared by 6 bases and J by 8 bases, with 4 bases of the junction left unmatched.

V usage is TRBV11-2 and J usage is TRBJ2-1; a possible D gene is TRBD2 (5 bases). The CDR3 covers 14 residues. V gave up 6 bases and J gave up 5 bases, with 14 bases separating them. Germline values: CDR1 SGHAT, CDR2 FQNNGV. The CDR3 sequence is CASSRGRFDNEQFF. CDR3 in DNA: TGTGCCAGCAGTAGAGGGCGCTTTGACAATGAGCAGTTCTTC.

This chain joins TRBV14 and TRBJ1-4, with TRBD1 identical over 7 bases. V gave up 4 bases and J gave up 3 bases; unmatched junction bases: 11. The CDR3 covers 17 residues. Germline CDR1 SGHDN, CDR2 FVKESK. The CDR3 loop reads CASSPTQGFFSNEKLFF. The CDR3 bases are TGTGCCAGCAGCCCTACACAGGGGTTTTTTTCTAATGAAAAACTGTTTTTT.

This chain joins TRBV7-8 and TRBJ1-4; D unresolved. The CDR3 spans 14 residues. V was pared by 3 bases and J by 3 bases, with 8 bases between. Germline-derived CDR1 and CDR2 are SGHVS and FQNEAQ. CDR3 sequence reads: CASSFLTANEKLFF. The CDR3 DNA follows: TGTGCCAGCAGCTTCCTTACTGCTAATGAAAAACTGTTTTTT.

The rearrangement links TRBV6-1 to TRBJ2-2; D is undetermined. Germline V gene sequence: CDR1 MNHNS, CDR2 SASEGT. The V and J ends lost 1 base and 11 bases respectively, with 8 bases between them. CDR3 size: 12 residues. Here the CDR3 DNA reads TGTGCCAGCAGTGAAGGGCTCCTCGAGCTGTTTTTT. Translated, it gives CASSEGLLELFF.

The V call is TRBV6-5, the J call TRBJ1-1, with D tentatively TRBD1 (5 bases). CDR1 and CDR2 (germline): MNHEY, SVGAGI. The V end was cut by 0 bases, the J end by 4 bases, with 12 bases between. The CDR3 is 15 residues long. Written as DNA, the CDR3 is TGTGCCAGCAGTTACTCGGCAGGGTTAGGCACTGAAGCTTTCTTT. Translated: CASSYSAGLGTEAFF.

J is TRBJ2-2 and V is TRBV9; a possible D gene is TRBD2 (6 bases). CDR1 is SGDLS and CDR2 is YYNGEE in the germline V gene. The V end lost 0 bases, the J end lost 7 bases, and 13 bases lay between the germline ends. The CDR3 totals 15 residues. CDR3: CASSVGRDRIGELFF. CDR3 in DNA: TGTGCCAGCAGCGTAGGGCGGGATAGGATCGGGGAGCTGTTTTTT.

The chain recombines TRBV7-6 with TRBJ2-3; unclear D gene. V was clipped by 1 base and J by 0 bases, with 8 bases between them. Per germline, CDR1 SGHVS and CDR2 FNYEAQ. The CDR3 consists of 15 residues. The CDR3 here is CASSLGIGSTDTQYF. The DNA of the CDR3 is TGTGCCAGCAGCTTAGGCATCGGTAGCACAGATACGCAGTATTTT.

V and J are TRBV7-9 and TRBJ1-2; TRBD1 is a possible D gene (5 bases). The CDR3 totals 11 residues. Germline lookup yields CDR1 SEHNR and CDR2 FQNEAQ (reference sequence). V lost 7 bases and J 7 bases, leaving 10 bases between the germline ends. The DNA for the CDR3 is TGTGCCAGCAACCAGGGTACTGGCTACACCTTC. Its protein product is CASNQGTGYTF.

This chain joins TRBV19 and TRBJ1-2, with D possibly being TRBD1 (6 bases). CDR1 and CDR2 (germline): LNHDA, SQIVND (reference sequence). V lost 5 bases and J lost 5, with 9 bases in between. This CDR3 contains 12 residues. CDR3 loop: CASSLQGYGYTF. In DNA, the CDR3 is TGTGCCAGTAGTTTACAGGGTTATGGCTACACCTTC.

The gene calls are TRBV6-6 and TRBJ2-7; 7 bases align to TRBD1. J lost 6 bases, V lost 2 bases, and 10 bases had no gene match. The CDR3 runs to 15 residues. Germline V gene lookup returns CDR1 MNHNY and CDR2 SVGAGI (reference sequence). CDR3 nucleotide sequence: TGTGCCAGCAGTTACCGACAGGGTGTGCTTGGCGAGCAGTACTTC. It is translated as CASSYRQGVLGEQYF.

V usage is TRBV5-4 and J usage is TRBJ2-5; a weak D match, TRBD2 (5 bases). Germline V gives CDR1 SGHNT, CDR2 YYREEE (reference sequence). This CDR3 contains 12 residues. Trimming left V 4 bases short and J 4 bases short, with 8 bases between. The CDR3 DNA reads TGTGCCAGCAGCCCCGCGGGAGAGACCCAGTACTTC. Translation gives CASSPAGETQYF. Variable domain in full (rest from reference TRBV5-4 and TRBJ2-5): ETGVTQSPTHLIKTRGQQVTLRCSSQSGHNTVSWYQQALGQGPQFIFQYYREEENGRGNFPPRFSGLQFPNYSSELNVNALELDDSALYLCASSPAGETQYFGPGTRLLVL.

V is TRBV5-1 and J is TRBJ2-1; 10 bases map to TRBD1. V was clipped by 5 bases and J by 8 bases; unmatched bases: 4. Germline lookup yields CDR1 SGHRS and CDR2 YFSETQ. The CDR3 covers 13 residues. The CDR3 is CASSLTGGDEQFF. CDR3 bases: TGCGCCAGCAGTTTGACAGGGGGCGATGAGCAGTTCTTC.

The chain combines TRBV7-2 with TRBJ2-3; D is unresolved. The germline V gene encodes CDR1 SGHTA and CDR2 FQGNSA. CDR3 length: 15 amino acids. Trimming removed 1 base from V and 6 bases from J, with 14 bases in between. CDR3 loop: CASSLVGIRWDTQYF. CDR3 coding DNA: TGTGCCAGCAGCTTAGTCGGTATCAGGTGGGATACGCAGTATTTT.

This clone was found once. V and J are TRBV5-6 and TRBJ1-5, with 7 positions matching TRBD1. Per germline, CDR1 SGHDT and CDR2 YYEEEE. The CDR3 runs to 14 residues. The V segment lost 4 bases and the J segment 4 bases; nucleotides outside the gene matches: 5. The DNA of the CDR3 is TGTGCCAGCAGCCCAGGGGGATATAATCAGCCCCAGCATTTT. Its translation is CASSPGGYNQPQHF.

The CDR3: CASSFNIGQGAEQYF. The CDR3 DNA is TGTGCCAGCAGTTTTAACATAGGACAGGGGGCCGAGCAGTACTTC. The chain carries TRBV6-5 and TRBJ2-7; 11 bases match TRBD1. V gave up 4 bases and J gave up 6 bases; unmatched junction bases: 8. The germline V gene has CDR1 MNHEY and CDR2 SVGAGI. The CDR3 spans 15 residues.

The genes are TRBV13 and TRBJ2-7, with 7 nucleotides matching TRBD1. V trimming: 3 bases; J trimming: 0 bases; junction bases outside the gene matches: 5. The germline V gene has CDR1 PRHDT and CDR2 FYEKMQ (reference sequence). This CDR3 contains 15 residues. CDR3 amino acids: CASSLDRLSSYEQYF. In nucleotides, the CDR3 is TGTGCCAGCAGCTTGGACAGGCTGAGCTCCTACGAGCAGTACTTC.